This paragraph reports one TCR beta chain. MiXCR, applied by TCRdb to the RT-PCR reads, yields one record per CDR3 protein. The data show about a million distinct CDR3 sequences, over 15% seen once. This specimen comes from a study of patients and donors after allogeneic stem cell transplantation. The CDR3 runs to 15 residues. The germline V gene encodes CDR1 KGHDR and CDR2 SFDVKD. Trimming took 4 bases from V and 8 from J, leaving 17 bases between them. The receptor was derived from a human donor who was either an allogeneic HSCT recipient or a stem cell or donor lymphocyte infusion donor (not recorded which). It is not recorded whose cells these are; they may come from a transplant donor. The chain carries TRBV24-1 and TRBJ2-1; D remains ambiguous. Sequenced: blood, either unsorted or a sorted T cell fraction (not recorded which). The CDR3 reads CATSEGRPSVHEQFF. CDR3 in DNA: TGTGCCACCAGTGAAGGCAGGCCATCGGTGCATGAGCAGTTCTTC.